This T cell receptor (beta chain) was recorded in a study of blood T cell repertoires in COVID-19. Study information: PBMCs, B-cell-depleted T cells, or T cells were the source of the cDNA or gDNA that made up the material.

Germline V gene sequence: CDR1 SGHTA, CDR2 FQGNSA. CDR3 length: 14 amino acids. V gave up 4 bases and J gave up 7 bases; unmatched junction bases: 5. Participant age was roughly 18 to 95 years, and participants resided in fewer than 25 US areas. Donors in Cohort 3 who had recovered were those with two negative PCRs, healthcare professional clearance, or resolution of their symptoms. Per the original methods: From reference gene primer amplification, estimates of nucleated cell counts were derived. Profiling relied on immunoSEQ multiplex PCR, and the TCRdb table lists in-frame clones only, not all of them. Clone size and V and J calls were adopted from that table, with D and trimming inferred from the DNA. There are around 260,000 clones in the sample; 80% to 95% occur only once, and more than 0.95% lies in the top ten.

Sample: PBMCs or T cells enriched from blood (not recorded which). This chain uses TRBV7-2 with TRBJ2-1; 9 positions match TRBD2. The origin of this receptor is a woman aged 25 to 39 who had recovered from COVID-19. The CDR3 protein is CASSSAGGRNEQFF. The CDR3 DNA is TGTGCCAGCAGCTCAGCGGGAGGAAGGAATGAGCAGTTCTTC.